The 14 T cell receptor beta chains below all came from one sample that was sequenced in a study of cytomegalovirus exposure and HLA in healthy donors. PCR used 60 Vbeta primers and 13 Jbeta primers. Here immunoSEQ multiplex PCR was the method, and the copy in TCRdb shows in-frame clones only, minus some. Among approximately 140,000 clones listed, around 80% were seen once. Input material: PBMCs. Receptors were obtained from a woman under 30 in good health and CMV-seronegative.

The CDR3 spells CASSEPGGTPYEQYF. Written as DNA, the CDR3 is TGTGCCAGCAGTGAACCGGGAGGCACCCCCTACGAGCAGTACTTC. The gene calls are TRBV6-1 and TRBJ2-7, with 7 bases lining up with TRBD2. In germline, CDR1 is MNHNS, CDR2 SASEGT. The CDR3 extends over 15 amino acids. J lost 2 bases, V lost 2 bases, and 6 bases had no gene match.

The chain employs TRBV5-6 and TRBJ1-3, with 10 bases lining up with TRBD1. The V gene end was trimmed by 4 bases and the J gene end by 2 bases; junction bases not matched to a gene: 3. Germline CDR1 is SGHDT and CDR2 is YYEEEE. CDR3 length equals 15 residues. CDR3 DNA: TGTGCCAGCAGCGTCGGACAGGGGGCTGGAAACACCATATATTTT. Amino acids: CASSVGQGAGNTIYF.

This clone was seen a handful of times. The V call is TRBV13, the J call TRBJ2-1, with 10 bases that match TRBD1. Losses at the gene ends were 4 bases for V and 8 bases for J; bases not matched to a gene: 8. This CDR3 spans 15 amino acids. Germline values: CDR1 PRHDT, CDR2 FYEKMQ (reference sequence). CDR3 coding DNA: TGTGCCAGCAGCTCAGGGACAGGGGCAGGAGATGAGCAGTTCTTC. Protein sequence: CASSSGTGAGDEQFF.

The chain is built from TRBV7-9 and TRBJ2-5, with D maybe TRBD1 (6 bases). Trimming pared 4 bases from V and 5 bases from J, leaving 11 bases between. CDR1 and CDR2 from the germline V gene are SEHNR and FQNEAQ (reference sequence). The length of the CDR3 is 13 residues. CDR3 bases: TGTGCCAGCAGCTCCCGGGACAAGGAGACCCAGTACTTC. This codes for CASSSRDKETQYF.

This sequence joins TRBV11-2 and TRBJ2-7; no firm D call. Germline V gives CDR1 SGHAT, CDR2 FQNNGV. V dropped 3 bases and J dropped 1 base, with 13 bases sitting between them. There are 15 residues in the CDR3. Here the CDR3 reads CASSLAYDKSYEQYF. The CDR3 region has the DNA TGTGCCAGCAGCTTGGCTTATGACAAATCCTACGAGCAGTACTTC. Filled out from reference TRBV11-2 and TRBJ2-7, the complete variable domain reads EAGVAQSPRYKIIEKRQSVAFWCNPISGHATLYWYQQILGQGPKLLIQFQNNGVVDDSQLPKDRFSAERLKGVDSTLKIQPAKLEDSAVYLCASSLAYDKSYEQYFGPGTRLTVT.

The rearrangement joins TRBV18 to TRBJ1-5, with 8 bases that match TRBD1. V was pared by 2 bases and J by 5 bases, with 11 bases of the junction left unmatched. CDR1 and CDR2 from the germline V gene are KGHSH and LQKENI. The CDR3 sequence is 17 residues long. The CDR3 DNA is TGTGCCAGCTCACCAACAAGAGACAGGGGAGGGTATCAGCCCCAGCATTTT. Its translation is CASSPTRDRGGYQPQHF.

The V gene is TRBV28, the J gene TRBJ1-4; 7 bases map to TRBD1. The germline V gene encodes CDR1 MDHEN and CDR2 SYDVKM. J lost 5 bases, V lost 4 bases, and 7 bases had no gene match. The CDR3 totals 15 residues. CDR3 loop: CASSSRDSWNEKLFF. CDR3 DNA: TGTGCCAGCAGTTCCCGGGACAGCTGGAATGAAAAACTGTTTTTT.

This clone was recorded a few times. This chain connects TRBV4-1 to TRBJ1-4; 8 bases fit TRBD1. The CDR3 is made up of 16 amino acids. Losses at the gene ends were 1 base for V and 12 bases for J; bases not matched to a gene: 13. CDR1 MGHRA and CDR2 YSYEKL come from the germline V gene. CDR3 amino acids: CASSQVGAGGIRELFF. In DNA, the CDR3 is TGCGCCAGCAGCCAAGTCGGAGCAGGGGGCATCAGGGAACTGTTTTTT.

The gene calls are TRBV4-2 and TRBJ2-3, with 8 bases fitting TRBD2. In germline, CDR1 is LGHNA, CDR2 YNFKEQ. The V segment lost 4 bases and the J segment 0 bases; nucleotides outside the gene matches: 9. CDR3 size: 17 residues. CDR3 protein: CASSRLPAGGSTDTQYF. The DNA of the CDR3 is TGTGCCAGCAGCCGCCTACCCGCGGGAGGTAGCACAGATACGCAGTATTTT.

This clone was seen a handful of times. The identical CDR3 is also encoded by other nucleotide sequences in the sample. V and J are TRBV30 and TRBJ2-1, with 8 positions matching TRBD2. V trimming: 0 bases; J trimming: 0 bases; junction bases outside the gene matches: 7. The germline V gene encodes CDR1 GTSNPN and CDR2 SVGIG (reference sequence). This CDR3 comprises 17 residues. The CDR3 loop reads CAWSVRAGGSSYNEQFF. CDR3 nucleotides: TGTGCCTGGAGTGTACGGGCGGGAGGAAGCTCCTACAATGAGCAGTTCTTC.

This sequence joins TRBV14 and TRBJ2-2; D gene ambiguous. The CDR3 is 13 amino acids. The germline CDR1 and CDR2 sequences are SGHDN and FVKESK. Deletions cut 1 base from V and 7 bases from J, with 7 bases between. The DNA for the CDR3 is TGTGCCAGCAGCCAAGGAACTCACGGGGAGCTGTTTTTT. Protein sequence: CASSQGTHGELFF. Looking up the rest from reference TRBV14 and TRBJ2-2 gives the full variable domain: EAGVTQFPSHSVIEKGQTVTLRCDPISGHDNLYWYRRVMGKEIKFLLHFVKESKQDESGMPNNRFLAERTGGTYSTLKVQPAELEDSGVYFCASSQGTHGELFFGEGSRLTVL.

V usage is TRBV6-5 and J usage is TRBJ2-7; 7 bases line up with TRBD2. The CDR3 has 16 amino acids. Germline V CDR1 and CDR2: MNHEY, SVGAGI. The V segment lost 0 bases and the J segment 7 bases; nucleotides outside the gene matches: 12. DNA of the CDR3: TGTGCCAGCAGTTACTCCACAAACGTCAAAGCGGGAGAGCAGTACTTC. This translates into CASSYSTNVKAGEQYF.

The chain uses TRBV5-4 and TRBJ1-1, with no clear D. This CDR3 spans 16 amino acids. CDR1 and CDR2 (germline): SGHNT, YYREEE (reference sequence). Trimming shortened V by 0 bases and J by 0 bases, and 12 bases separated the two germline ends. The CDR3 coding sequence is TGTGCCAGCAGCTTGGGAACCCTGGCCCTGAACACTGAAGCTTTCTTT. This translates into CASSLGTLALNTEAFF. Based on the CDR3 plus reference TRBV5-4 and TRBJ1-1, the full variable domain is ETGVTQSPTHLIKTRGQQVTLRCSSQSGHNTVSWYQQALGQGPQFIFQYYREEENGRGNFPPRFSGLQFPNYSSELNVNALELDDSALYLCASSLGTLALNTEAFFGQGTRLTVV.

V gene TRBV9 combines with J gene TRBJ2-7, with 7 bases fitting TRBD1. Trimming took 3 bases from V and 2 from J; bases not matched to a gene: 8. Per germline, CDR1 SGDLS and CDR2 YYNGEE. The CDR3 consists of 15 residues. CDR3 DNA: TGTGCCAGCAGCGAAGGGGGCGGATTGGCCTACGAGCAGTACTTC. This codes for CASSEGGGLAYEQYF.